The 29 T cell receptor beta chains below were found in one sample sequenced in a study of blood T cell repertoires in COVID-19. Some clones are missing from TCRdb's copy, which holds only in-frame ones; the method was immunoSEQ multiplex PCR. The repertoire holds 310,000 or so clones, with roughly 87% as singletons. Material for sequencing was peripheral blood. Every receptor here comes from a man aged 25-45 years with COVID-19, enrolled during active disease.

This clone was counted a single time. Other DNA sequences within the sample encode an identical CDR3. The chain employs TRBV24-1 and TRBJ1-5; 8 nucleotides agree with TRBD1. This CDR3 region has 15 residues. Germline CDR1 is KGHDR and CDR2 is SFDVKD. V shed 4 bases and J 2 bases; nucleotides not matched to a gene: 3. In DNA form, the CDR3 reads TGTGCCACCAGTGACCCGGGACAGGGCAATCAGCCCCAGCATTTT. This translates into CATSDPGQGNQPQHF.

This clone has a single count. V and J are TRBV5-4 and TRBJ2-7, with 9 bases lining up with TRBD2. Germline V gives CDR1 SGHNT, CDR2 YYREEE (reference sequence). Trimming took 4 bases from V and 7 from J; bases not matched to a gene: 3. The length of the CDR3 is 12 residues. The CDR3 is CASSPSGNEQYF. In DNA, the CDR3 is TGTGCCAGCAGCCCTAGCGGGAATGAGCAGTACTTC.

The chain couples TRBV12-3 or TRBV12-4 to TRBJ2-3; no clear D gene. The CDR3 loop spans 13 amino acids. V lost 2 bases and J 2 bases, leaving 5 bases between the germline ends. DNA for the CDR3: TGTGCCAGCAGTTTACGGGTCACAGATACGCAGTATTTT. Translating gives CASSLRVTDTQYF.

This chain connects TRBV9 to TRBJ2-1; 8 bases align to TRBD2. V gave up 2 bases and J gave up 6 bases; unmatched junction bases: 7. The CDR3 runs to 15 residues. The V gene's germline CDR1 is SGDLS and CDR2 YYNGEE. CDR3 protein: CASSVSGTQGNEQFF. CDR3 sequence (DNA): TGTGCCAGCAGCGTTAGCGGGACCCAAGGCAATGAGCAGTTCTTC. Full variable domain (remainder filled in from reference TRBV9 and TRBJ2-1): DSGVTQTPKHLITATGQRVTLRCSPRSGDLSVYWYQQSLDQGLQFLIQYYNGEERAKGNILERFSAQQFPDLHSELNLSSLELGDSALYFCASSVSGTQGNEQFFGPGTRLTVL.

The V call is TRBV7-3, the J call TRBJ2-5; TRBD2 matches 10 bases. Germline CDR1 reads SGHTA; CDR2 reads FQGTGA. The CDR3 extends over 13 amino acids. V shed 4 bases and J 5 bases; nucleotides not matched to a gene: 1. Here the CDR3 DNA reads TGTGCCAGCAGCTCGGGACTAGCGGAGACCCAGTACTTC. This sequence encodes CASSSGLAETQYF.

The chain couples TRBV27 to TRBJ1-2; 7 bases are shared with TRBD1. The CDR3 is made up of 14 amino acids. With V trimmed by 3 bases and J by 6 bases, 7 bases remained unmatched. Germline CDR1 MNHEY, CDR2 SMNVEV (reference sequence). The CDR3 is CASSLAQGLNGYTF. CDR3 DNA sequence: TGTGCCAGCAGTTTGGCACAGGGGCTTAATGGCTACACCTTC.

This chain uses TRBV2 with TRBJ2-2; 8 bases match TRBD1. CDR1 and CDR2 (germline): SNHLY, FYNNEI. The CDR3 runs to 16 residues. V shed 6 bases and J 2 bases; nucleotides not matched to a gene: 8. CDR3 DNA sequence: TGTGCCAGCAGGCCCCCGGACAGGGTTAACACCGGGGAGCTGTTTTTT. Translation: CASRPPDRVNTGELFF.

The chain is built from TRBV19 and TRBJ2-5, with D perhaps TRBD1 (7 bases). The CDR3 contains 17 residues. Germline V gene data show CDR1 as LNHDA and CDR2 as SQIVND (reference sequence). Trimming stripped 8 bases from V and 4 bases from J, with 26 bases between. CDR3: CASSTGDSGSVRETQYF. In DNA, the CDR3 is TGTGCCAGTTCTACAGGGGACTCCGGTAGCGTTCGAGAGACCCAGTACTTC.

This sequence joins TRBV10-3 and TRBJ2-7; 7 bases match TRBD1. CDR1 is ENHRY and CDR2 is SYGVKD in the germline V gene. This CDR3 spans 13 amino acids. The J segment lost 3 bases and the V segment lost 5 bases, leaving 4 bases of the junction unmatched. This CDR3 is CAISRTGSYEQYF. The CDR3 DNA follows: TGTGCCATCAGTCGGACAGGTAGCTACGAGCAGTACTTC.

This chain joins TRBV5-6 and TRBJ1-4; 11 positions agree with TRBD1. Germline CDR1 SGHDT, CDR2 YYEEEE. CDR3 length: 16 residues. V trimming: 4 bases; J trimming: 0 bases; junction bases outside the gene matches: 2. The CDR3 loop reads CASSRDRGTTNEKLFF. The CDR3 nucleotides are TGTGCCAGCAGCCGGGACAGGGGGACAACTAATGAAAAACTGTTTTTT.

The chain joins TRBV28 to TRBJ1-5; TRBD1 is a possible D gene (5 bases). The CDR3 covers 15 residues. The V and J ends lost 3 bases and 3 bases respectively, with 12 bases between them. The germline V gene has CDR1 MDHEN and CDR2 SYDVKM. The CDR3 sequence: CASSFIGDYNQPQHF. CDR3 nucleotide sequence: TGTGCCAGCAGTTTTATCGGGGACTACAATCAGCCCCAGCATTTT.

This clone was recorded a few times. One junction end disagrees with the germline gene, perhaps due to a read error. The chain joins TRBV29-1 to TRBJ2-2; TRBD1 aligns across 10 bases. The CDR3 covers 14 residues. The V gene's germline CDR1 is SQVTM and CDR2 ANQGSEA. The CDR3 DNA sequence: TGCAGCGTTGCGGACAGGGGGAACGCCGGGGAGCTGTTTTTT. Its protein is CSVADRGNAGELFF.

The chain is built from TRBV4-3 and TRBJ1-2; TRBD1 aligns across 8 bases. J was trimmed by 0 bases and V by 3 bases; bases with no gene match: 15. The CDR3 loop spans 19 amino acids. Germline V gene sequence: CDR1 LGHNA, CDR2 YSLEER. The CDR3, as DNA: TGCGCCAGCAGCCATCGCCCGGGACAGGCATCTCTAGCTAACTATGGCTACACCTTC. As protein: CASSHRPGQASLANYGYTF.

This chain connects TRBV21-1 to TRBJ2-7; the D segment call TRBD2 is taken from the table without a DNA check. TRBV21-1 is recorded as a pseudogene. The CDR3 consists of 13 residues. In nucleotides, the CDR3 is TGTGCCAGCCCTCCCGCGGGGGGAGTCGAGCAGTACTTC. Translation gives CASPPAGGVEQYF.

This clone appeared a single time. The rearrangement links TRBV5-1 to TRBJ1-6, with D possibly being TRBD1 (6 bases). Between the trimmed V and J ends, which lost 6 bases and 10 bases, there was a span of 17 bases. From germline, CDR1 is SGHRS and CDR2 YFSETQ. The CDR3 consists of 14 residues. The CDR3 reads CASTHVEGGSPLHF. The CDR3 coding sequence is TGCGCCAGCACCCACGTAGAAGGGGGATCACCCCTCCACTTT.

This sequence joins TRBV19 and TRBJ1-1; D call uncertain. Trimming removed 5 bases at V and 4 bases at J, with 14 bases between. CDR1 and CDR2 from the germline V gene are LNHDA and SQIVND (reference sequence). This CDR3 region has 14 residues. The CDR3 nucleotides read TGTGCCAGTAGTTATGCGCTGGCGGGCACTGAAGCTTTCTTT. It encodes CASSYALAGTEAFF. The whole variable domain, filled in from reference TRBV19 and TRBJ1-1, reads DGGITQSPKYLFRKEGQNVTLSCEQNLNHDAMYWYRQDPGQGLRLIYYSQIVNDFQKGDIAEGYSVSREKKESFPLTVTSAQKNPTAFYLCASSYALAGTEAFFGQGTRLTVV.

The CDR3 here is CASSPGTETNYGYTF. In DNA form, the CDR3 reads TGCGCCAGCAGCCCGGGGACAGAAACTAACTATGGCTACACCTTC. The rearrangement links TRBV5-1 to TRBJ1-2; TRBD1 matches at 7 bases. The germline V gene encodes CDR1 SGHRS and CDR2 YFSETQ. This CDR3 spans 15 amino acids. J lost 0 bases, V lost 4 bases, and 6 bases had no gene match.

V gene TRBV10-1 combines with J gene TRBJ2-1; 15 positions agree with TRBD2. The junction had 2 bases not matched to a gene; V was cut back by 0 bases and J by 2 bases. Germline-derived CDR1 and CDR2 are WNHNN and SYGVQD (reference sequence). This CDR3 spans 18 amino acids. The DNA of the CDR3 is TGCGCCAGCAGTGAGTCCCGGACTAGCGGGGGGGCCTACAATGAGCAGTTCTTC. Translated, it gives CASSESRTSGGAYNEQFF.

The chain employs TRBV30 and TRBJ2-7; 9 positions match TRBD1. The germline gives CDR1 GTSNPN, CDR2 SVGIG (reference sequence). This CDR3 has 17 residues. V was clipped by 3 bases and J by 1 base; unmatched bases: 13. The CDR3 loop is CAWRIKKGTGPSYEQYF. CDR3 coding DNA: TGTGCCTGGAGGATTAAGAAGGGGACAGGGCCTTCCTACGAGCAGTACTTC.

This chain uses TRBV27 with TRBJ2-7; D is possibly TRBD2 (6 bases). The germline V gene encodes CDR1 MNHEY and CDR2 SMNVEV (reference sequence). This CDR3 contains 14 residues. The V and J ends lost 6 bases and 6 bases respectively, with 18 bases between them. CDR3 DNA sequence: TGTGCCAGCAGACTCGCCCGGGAGTTGGGCGAGCAGTACTTC. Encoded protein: CASRLARELGEQYF.

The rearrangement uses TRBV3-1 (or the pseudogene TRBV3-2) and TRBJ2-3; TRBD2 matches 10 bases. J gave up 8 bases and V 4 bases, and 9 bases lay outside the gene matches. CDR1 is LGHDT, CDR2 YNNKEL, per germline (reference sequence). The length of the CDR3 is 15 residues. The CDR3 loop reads CASSLPLAGSATQYF. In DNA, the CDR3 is TGTGCCAGCAGCCTCCCACTAGCGGGATCGGCTACGCAGTATTTT.

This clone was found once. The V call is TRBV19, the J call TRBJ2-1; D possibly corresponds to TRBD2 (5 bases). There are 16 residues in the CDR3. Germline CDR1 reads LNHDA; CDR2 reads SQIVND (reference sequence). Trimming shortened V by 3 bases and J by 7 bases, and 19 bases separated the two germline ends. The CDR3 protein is CASSMMYSTRGNEQFF. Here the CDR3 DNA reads TGTGCCAGTAGTATGATGTATAGCACAAGAGGGAATGAGCAGTTCTTC.

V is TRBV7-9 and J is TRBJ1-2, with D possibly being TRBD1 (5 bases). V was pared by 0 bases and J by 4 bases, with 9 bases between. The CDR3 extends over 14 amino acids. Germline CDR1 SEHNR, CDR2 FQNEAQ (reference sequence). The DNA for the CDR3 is TGTGCCAGCAGCTTAGCGGACACCCTCTATGGCTACACCTTC. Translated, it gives CASSLADTLYGYTF. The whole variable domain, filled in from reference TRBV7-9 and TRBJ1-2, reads DTGVSQNPRHKITKRGQNVTFRCDPISEHNRLYWYRQTLGQGPEFLTYFQNEAQLEKSRLLSDRFSAERPKGSFSTLEIQRTEQGDSAMYLCASSLADTLYGYTFGSGTRLTVV.

CDR3 sequence: CASSFRSGTDTQYF. The CDR3 coding sequence is TGTGCCAGCAGTTTTCGGTCGGGTACAGATACGCAGTATTTT. The chain employs TRBV28 and TRBJ2-3; D remains unclear. The CDR3 spans 14 residues. Trimming pared 3 bases from V and 3 bases from J, leaving 10 bases between. The germline V gene has CDR1 MDHEN and CDR2 SYDVKM.

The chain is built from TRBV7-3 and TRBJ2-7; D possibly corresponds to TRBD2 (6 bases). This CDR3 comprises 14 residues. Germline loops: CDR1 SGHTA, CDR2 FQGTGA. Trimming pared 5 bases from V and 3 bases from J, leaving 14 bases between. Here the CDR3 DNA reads TGTGCCAGCAGCCCCGACGGGGGATTCTACGAGCAGTACTTC. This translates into CASSPDGGFYEQYF.

The CDR3 DNA reads TGTGCCAGCAGTTACCCCGGACAGGCGGTATCTGAAGCTTTCTTT. Translation: CASSYPGQAVSEAFF. V and J are TRBV6-5 and TRBJ1-1; 7 nucleotides match TRBD1. V trimming: 2 bases; J trimming: 6 bases; junction bases outside the gene matches: 9. The CDR3 extends over 15 amino acids. CDR1 and CDR2 (germline): MNHEY, SVGAGI.

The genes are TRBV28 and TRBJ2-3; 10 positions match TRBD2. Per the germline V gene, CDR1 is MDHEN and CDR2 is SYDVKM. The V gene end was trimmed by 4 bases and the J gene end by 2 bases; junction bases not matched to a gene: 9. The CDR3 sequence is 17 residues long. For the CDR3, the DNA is TGTGCCAGCAGTTCAATATCTAGCGGGAGTAACACAGATACGCAGTATTTT. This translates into CASSSISSGSNTDTQYF.

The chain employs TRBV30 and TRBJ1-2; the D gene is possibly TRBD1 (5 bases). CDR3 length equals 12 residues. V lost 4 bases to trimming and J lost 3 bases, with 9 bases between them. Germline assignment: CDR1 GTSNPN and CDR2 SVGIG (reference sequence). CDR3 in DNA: TGTGCCTGGACCCAGGGTGACTATGGCTACACCTTC. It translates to CAWTQGDYGYTF.

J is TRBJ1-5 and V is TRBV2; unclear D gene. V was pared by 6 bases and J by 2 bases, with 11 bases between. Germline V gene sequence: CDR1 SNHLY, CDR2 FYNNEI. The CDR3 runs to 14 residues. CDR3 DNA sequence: TGTGCCAGCAGAGGACTCCTAGGCAATCAGCCCCAGCATTTT. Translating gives CASRGLLGNQPQHF.